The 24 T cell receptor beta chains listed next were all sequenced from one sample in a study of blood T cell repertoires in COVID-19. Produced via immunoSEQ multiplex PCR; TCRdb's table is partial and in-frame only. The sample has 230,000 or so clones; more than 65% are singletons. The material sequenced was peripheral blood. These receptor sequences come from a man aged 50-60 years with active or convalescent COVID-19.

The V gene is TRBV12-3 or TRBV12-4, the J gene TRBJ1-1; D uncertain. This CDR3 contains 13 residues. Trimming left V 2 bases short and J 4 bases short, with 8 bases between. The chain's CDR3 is CASSLLRSTEAFF. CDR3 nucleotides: TGTGCCAGCAGTTTACTGAGAAGCACTGAAGCTTTCTTT.

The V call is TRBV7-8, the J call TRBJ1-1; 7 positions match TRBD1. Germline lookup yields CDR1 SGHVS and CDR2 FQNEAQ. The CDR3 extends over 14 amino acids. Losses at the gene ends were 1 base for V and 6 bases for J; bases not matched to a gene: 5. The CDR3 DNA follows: TGTGCCAGCAGCTTAGACAGGGGCCCGGCTGAAGCTTTCTTT. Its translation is CASSLDRGPAEAFF.

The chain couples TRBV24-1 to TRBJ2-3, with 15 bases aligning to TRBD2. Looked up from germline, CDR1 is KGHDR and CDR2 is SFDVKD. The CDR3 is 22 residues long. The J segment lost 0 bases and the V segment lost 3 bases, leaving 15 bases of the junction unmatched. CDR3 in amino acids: CATSDPLGTGTSGGPSTDTQYF. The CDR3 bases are TGTGCCACCAGTGATCCCCTTGGGACAGGGACTAGCGGGGGGCCTAGCACAGATACGCAGTATTTT.

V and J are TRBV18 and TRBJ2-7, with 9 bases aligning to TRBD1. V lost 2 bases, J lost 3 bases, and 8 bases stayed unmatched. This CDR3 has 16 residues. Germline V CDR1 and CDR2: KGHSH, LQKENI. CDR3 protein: CASSPTAGQGVYEQYF. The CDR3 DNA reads TGTGCCAGCTCACCAACGGCGGGACAGGGAGTCTACGAGCAGTACTTC.

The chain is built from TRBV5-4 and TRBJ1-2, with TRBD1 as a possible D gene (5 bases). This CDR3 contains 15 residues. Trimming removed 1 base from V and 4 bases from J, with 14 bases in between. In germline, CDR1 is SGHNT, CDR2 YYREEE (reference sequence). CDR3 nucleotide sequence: TGTGCCAGCAGCTTGTGGCGGGACCTGGGCTATGGCTACACCTTC. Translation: CASSLWRDLGYGYTF.

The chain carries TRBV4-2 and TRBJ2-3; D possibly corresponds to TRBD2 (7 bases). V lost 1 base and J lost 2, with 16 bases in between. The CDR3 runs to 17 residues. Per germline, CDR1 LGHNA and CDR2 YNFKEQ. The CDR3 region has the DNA TGTGCCAGCAGCCAAGTGGGGGCGGGGGCCCACACAGATACGCAGTATTTT. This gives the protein CASSQVGAGAHTDTQYF.

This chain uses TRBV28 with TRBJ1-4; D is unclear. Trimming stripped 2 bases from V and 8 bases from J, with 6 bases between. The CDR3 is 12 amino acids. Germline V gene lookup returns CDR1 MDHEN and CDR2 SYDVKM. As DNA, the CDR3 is TGTGCCAGCAGTTTAACAGAAGAAAAACTGTTTTTT. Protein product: CASSLTEEKLFF.

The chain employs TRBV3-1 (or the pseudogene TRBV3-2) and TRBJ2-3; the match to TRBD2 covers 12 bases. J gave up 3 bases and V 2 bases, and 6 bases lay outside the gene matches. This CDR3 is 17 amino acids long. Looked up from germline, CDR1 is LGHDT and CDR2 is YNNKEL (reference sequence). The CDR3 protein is CASSQKRGLAGTDTQYF. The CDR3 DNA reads TGTGCCAGCAGCCAAAAGCGCGGACTAGCGGGAACAGATACGCAGTATTTT.

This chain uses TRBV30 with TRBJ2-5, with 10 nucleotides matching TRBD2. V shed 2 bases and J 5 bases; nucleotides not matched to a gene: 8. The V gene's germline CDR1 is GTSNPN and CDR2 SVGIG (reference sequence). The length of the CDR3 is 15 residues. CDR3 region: CAWSILAGAGETQYF. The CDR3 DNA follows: TGTGCCTGGAGTATTCTAGCGGGGGCGGGGGAGACCCAGTACTTC.

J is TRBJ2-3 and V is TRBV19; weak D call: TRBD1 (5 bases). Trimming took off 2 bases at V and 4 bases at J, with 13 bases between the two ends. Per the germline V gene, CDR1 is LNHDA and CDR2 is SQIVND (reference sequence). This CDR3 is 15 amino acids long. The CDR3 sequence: CASSITPLGADTQYF. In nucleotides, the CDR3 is TGTGCCAGTAGTATAACGCCCCTAGGGGCAGATACGCAGTATTTT.

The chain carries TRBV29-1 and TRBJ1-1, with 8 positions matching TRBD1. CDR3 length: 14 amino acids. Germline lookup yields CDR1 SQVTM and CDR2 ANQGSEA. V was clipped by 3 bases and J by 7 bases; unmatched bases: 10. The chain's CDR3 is CSVESGRGLSEAFF. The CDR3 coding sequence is TGCAGCGTTGAGTCGGGCAGGGGGCTGAGTGAAGCTTTCTTT.

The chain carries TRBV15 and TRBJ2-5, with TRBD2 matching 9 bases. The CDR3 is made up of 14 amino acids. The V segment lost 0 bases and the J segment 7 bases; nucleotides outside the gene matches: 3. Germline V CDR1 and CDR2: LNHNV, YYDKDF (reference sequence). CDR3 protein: CATSRDTAGGTQYF. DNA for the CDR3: TGTGCCACCAGCAGAGATACAGCGGGGGGGACCCAGTACTTC.

CDR3 residues: CASSLFREVGISEAFF. In DNA form, the CDR3 reads TGCGCCAGCAGCTTGTTCAGGGAAGTGGGGATTTCTGAAGCTTTCTTT. The chain uses TRBV5-1 and TRBJ1-1; possibly TRBD1 for D (5 bases). The V end was cut by 1 base, the J end by 6 bases, with 19 bases between. Germline V gives CDR1 SGHRS, CDR2 YFSETQ. The CDR3 is made up of 16 amino acids.

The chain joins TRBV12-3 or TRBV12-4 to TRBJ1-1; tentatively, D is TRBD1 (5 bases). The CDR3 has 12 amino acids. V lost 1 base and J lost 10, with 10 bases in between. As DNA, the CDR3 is TGTGCCAGCAGTTTAGTGGCCAGGGTAGCTTTCTTT. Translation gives CASSLVARVAFF.

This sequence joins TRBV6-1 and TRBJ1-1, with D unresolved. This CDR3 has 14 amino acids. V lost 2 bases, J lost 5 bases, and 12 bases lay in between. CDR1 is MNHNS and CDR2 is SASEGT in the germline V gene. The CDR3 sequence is CASSESFSETEAFF. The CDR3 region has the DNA TGTGCCAGCAGTGAATCTTTCTCCGAGACTGAAGCTTTCTTT.

The CDR3, as DNA: TGTGCCAGCTCACCAAGGAGCGGGGGGCTATACGAGCAGTACTTC. Protein: CASSPRSGGLYEQYF. The chain recombines TRBV18 with TRBJ2-7; 9 bases are shared with TRBD2. The V segment lost 2 bases and the J segment 4 bases; nucleotides outside the gene matches: 6. The CDR3 is 15 amino acids. Germline lookup yields CDR1 KGHSH and CDR2 LQKENI. The variable domain in full, with the rest retrieved from reference TRBV18 and TRBJ2-7, is NAGVMQNPRHLVRRRGQEARLRCSPMKGHSHVYWYRQLPEEGLKFMVYLQKENIIDESGMPKERFSAEFPKEGPSILRIQQVVRGDSAAYFCASSPRSGGLYEQYFGPGTRLTVT.

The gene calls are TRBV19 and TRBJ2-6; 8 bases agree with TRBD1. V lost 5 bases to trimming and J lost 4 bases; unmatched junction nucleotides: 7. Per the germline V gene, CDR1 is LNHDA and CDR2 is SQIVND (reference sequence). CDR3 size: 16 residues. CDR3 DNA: TGTGCCAGTAGTGGTGCCCAGGGGGCCGGGGCCAACGTCCTGACTTTC. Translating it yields CASSGAQGAGANVLTF.

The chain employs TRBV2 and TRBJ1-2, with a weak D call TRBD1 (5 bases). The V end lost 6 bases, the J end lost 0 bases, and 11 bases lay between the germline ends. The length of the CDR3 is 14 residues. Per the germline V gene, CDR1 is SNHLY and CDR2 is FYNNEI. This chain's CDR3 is CASRKDIANYGYTF. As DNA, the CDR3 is TGTGCCAGCAGGAAGGACATAGCTAACTATGGCTACACCTTC.

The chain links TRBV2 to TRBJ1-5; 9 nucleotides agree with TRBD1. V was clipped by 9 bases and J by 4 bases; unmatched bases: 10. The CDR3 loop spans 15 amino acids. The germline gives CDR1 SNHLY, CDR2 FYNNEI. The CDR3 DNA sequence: TGTGCCAGTCTTCCCGGGACAGGGCCGAATCAGCCCCAGCATTTT. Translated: CASLPGTGPNQPQHF. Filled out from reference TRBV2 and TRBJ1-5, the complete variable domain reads EPEVTQTPSHQVTQMGQEVILRCVPISNHLYFYWYRQILGQKVEFLVSFYNNEISEKSEIFDDQFSVERPDGSNFTLKIRSTKLEDSAMYFCASLPGTGPNQPQHFGDGTRLSIL.

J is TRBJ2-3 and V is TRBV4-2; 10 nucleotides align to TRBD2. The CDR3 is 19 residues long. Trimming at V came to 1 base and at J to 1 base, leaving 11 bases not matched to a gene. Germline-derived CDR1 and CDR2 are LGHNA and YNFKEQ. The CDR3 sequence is CASSQVLTSGMGGTDTQYF. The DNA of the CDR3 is TGTGCCAGCAGCCAAGTCCTAACTAGCGGGATGGGGGGCACAGATACGCAGTATTTT.

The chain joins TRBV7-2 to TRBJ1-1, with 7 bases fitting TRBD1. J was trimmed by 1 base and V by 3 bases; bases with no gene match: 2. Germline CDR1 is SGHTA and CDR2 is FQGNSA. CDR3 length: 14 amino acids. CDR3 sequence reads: CASSLGQQNTEAFF. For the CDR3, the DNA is TGTGCCAGCAGCTTGGGACAGCAGAACACTGAAGCTTTCTTT.

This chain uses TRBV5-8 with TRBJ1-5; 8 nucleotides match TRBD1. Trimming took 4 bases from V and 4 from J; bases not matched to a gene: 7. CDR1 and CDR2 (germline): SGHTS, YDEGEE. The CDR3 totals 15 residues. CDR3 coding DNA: TGTGCCAGCAGCCTCGGACAGGGATCTAATCAGCCCCAGCATTTT. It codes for CASSLGQGSNQPQHF.

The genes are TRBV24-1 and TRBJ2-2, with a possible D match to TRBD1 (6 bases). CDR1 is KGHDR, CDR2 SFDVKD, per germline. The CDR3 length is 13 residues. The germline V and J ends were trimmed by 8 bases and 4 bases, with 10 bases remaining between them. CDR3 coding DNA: TGTGCCACCATGGGGGCCGGCACCGGGGAGCTGTTTTTT. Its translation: CATMGAGTGELFF.

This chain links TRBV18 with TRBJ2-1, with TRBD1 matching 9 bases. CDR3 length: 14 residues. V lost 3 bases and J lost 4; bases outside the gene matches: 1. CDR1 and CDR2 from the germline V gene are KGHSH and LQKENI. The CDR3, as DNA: TGTGCCAGCTCACCGGGACAGGGATACAATGAGCAGTTCTTC. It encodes CASSPGQGYNEQFF.